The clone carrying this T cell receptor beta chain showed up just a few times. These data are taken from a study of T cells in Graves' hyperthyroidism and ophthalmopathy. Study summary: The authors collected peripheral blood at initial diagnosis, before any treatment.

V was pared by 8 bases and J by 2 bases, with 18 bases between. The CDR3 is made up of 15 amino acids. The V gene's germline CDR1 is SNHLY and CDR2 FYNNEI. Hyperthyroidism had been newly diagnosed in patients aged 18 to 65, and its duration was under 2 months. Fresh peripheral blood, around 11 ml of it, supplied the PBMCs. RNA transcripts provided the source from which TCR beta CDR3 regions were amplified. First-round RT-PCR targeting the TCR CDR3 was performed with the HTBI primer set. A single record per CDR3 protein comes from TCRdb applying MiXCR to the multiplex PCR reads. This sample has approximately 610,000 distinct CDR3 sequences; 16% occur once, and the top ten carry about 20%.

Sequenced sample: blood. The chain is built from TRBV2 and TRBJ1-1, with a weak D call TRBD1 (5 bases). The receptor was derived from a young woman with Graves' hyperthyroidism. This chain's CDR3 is CASGASTPYNTEAFF. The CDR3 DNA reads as TGTGCCAGCGGGGCTTCCACACCATACAACACTGAAGCTTTCTTT.